These 32 T cell receptor beta chains originate from one sample sequenced in a study of OX40 agonist ivuxolimab in advanced cancers. Measured with immunoSEQ multiplex PCR; TCRdb has only the in-frame clones, and not every one. The sample carries some 44,000 clones, 70% to 90% recorded once. The starting material was CD4+ or CD8+ T cells sorted from blood, obtained in a trial of the OX40 agonist ivuxolimab. All receptors come from an adult with an advanced solid tumor such as melanoma, head and neck, liver or kidney cancer.

The chain carries TRBV9 and TRBJ2-5; TRBD2 aligns across 9 bases. The trim removed 3 bases at V and 7 bases at J, leaving 7 bases unmatched. Per the germline V gene, CDR1 is SGDLS and CDR2 is YYNGEE. The CDR3 consists of 14 residues. CDR3 loop: CASSGSGGVGTQYF. CDR3 nucleotide sequence: TGTGCCAGCAGCGGTAGCGGGGGAGTCGGGACCCAGTACTTC.

The chain combines TRBV15 with TRBJ2-1; D is unclear. The CDR3 contains 16 residues. The V gene's germline CDR1 is LNHNV and CDR2 YYDKDF (reference sequence). The ends were cut back, 5 bases at V and 0 bases at J, with 14 bases in the middle. The CDR3 DNA is TGTGCCACCAGCGGCCCGGGCCCGAGCTCCTACAATGAGCAGTTCTTC. Residues: CATSGPGPSSYNEQFF.

This chain uses TRBV2 with TRBJ1-2; 9 nucleotides match TRBD1. Germline CDR1 is SNHLY and CDR2 is FYNNEI. CDR3 size: 15 residues. V shed 7 bases and J 8 bases; nucleotides not matched to a gene: 14. The CDR3 spells CASKLTGGHSQGYTF. Here the CDR3 DNA reads TGTGCCAGCAAACTAACAGGGGGCCATTCTCAAGGCTACACCTTC.

The V call is TRBV7-2, the J call TRBJ1-6; TRBD1 aligns across 7 bases. With 1 base clipped from V and 8 bases from J, the junction kept 5 bases outside the gene matches. The CDR3 covers 15 residues. The germline gives CDR1 SGHTA, CDR2 FQGNSA. In DNA, the CDR3 is TGTGCCAGCAGCTTAGGACAGGGCATTTATTCACCCCTCCACTTT. It codes for CASSLGQGIYSPLHF.

V and J are TRBV27 and TRBJ1-5; maybe TRBD1 (6 bases). CDR1 is MNHEY, CDR2 SMNVEV, per germline (reference sequence). The CDR3 runs to 13 residues. V lost 3 bases to trimming and J lost 7 bases, with 10 bases between them. CDR3 amino acids: CASSFGGGQPQHF. In nucleotides, the CDR3 is TGTGCCAGCAGTTTTGGGGGCGGGCAGCCCCAGCATTTT.

The V gene is TRBV19, the J gene TRBJ2-7; 7 nucleotides line up with TRBD2. CDR1 is LNHDA, CDR2 SQIVND, per germline (reference sequence). Trimming took 1 base from V and 2 from J; bases not matched to a gene: 11. The CDR3 consists of 17 residues. The CDR3 bases are TGTGCCAGTAGTATAGCTGCGCCGGCTAGCGGCACCTACGAGCAGTACTTC. This translates into CASSIAAPASGTYEQYF.

The rearrangement links TRBV7-8 to TRBJ2-1, with 7 bases fitting TRBD1. With V trimmed by 0 bases and J by 8 bases, 13 bases remained unmatched. Germline values: CDR1 SGHVS, CDR2 FQNEAQ. The CDR3 has 17 residues. The DNA for the CDR3 is TGTGCCAGCAGCTTAGCGCTAATGCCGACAGGGATGGATGAGCAGTTCTTC. Protein: CASSLALMPTGMDEQFF.

As concerns this clone: This sample includes further DNA sequences coding for the same CDR3. The chain couples TRBV5-6 to TRBJ1-1, with 8 nucleotides matching TRBD1. There are 14 residues in the CDR3. Germline lookup yields CDR1 SGHDT and CDR2 YYEEEE. Germline trimming cut 4 bases from V and 1 base from J; bases unmatched to any gene: 3. The CDR3 reads CASSGTGGNTEAFF. CDR3 in DNA: TGTGCCAGCAGCGGGACAGGCGGGAACACTGAAGCTTTCTTT.

V usage is TRBV18 and J usage is TRBJ2-5; D unclear. V was clipped by 3 bases and J by 2 bases, with 1 base between them. The CDR3 loop spans 11 amino acids. CDR1 and CDR2 from the germline V gene are KGHSH and LQKENI. The CDR3 DNA sequence: TGTGCCAGCTCACCTCAAGAGACCCAGTACTTC. This encodes CASSPQETQYF.

The chain recombines TRBV10-3 with TRBJ2-7, with TRBD2 identical over 10 bases. Germline V gene data show CDR1 as ENHRY and CDR2 as SYGVKD. Trimming cost V 7 bases and J 0 bases; bases outside gene matches: 6. The CDR3 has 15 residues. The CDR3 reads CAIKQTSGFSYEQYF. CDR3 bases: TGTGCCATCAAACAGACTAGCGGGTTCTCCTACGAGCAGTACTTC.

The chain uses TRBV6-6 and TRBJ2-3, with D maybe TRBD1 (6 bases). This CDR3 region has 16 residues. The germline V gene has CDR1 MNHNY and CDR2 SVGAGI (reference sequence). V lost 2 bases and J 7 bases, leaving 19 bases between the germline ends. As DNA, the CDR3 is TGTGCCAGCAGTTACGCCGGGACAACAAAAGATAATACGCAGTATTTT. Its translation is CASSYAGTTKDNTQYF.

This clone came up once. V gene TRBV4-1 combines with J gene TRBJ1-6, with D maybe TRBD1 (6 bases). CDR3 length: 16 residues. V was pared by 1 base and J by 6 bases, with 13 bases between. CDR1 and CDR2 (germline): MGHRA, YSYEKL. The CDR3 loop is CASSQALRGGNSPLHF. CDR3 nucleotides: TGCGCCAGCAGCCAAGCCCTCAGGGGAGGTAATTCACCCCTCCACTTT.

The V and J genes are TRBV7-3 and TRBJ2-2; tentative D call: TRBD2 (6 bases). Germline CDR1 and CDR2: SGHTA and FQGTGA. The CDR3 has 14 residues. Trimming removed 2 bases from V and 3 bases from J, with 7 bases in between. The CDR3 reads CASSLERDTGELFF. The CDR3 DNA is TGTGCCAGCAGCTTAGAGCGGGACACCGGGGAGCTGTTTTTT. Based on the CDR3 plus reference TRBV7-3 and TRBJ2-2, the full variable domain is GAGVSQTPSNKVTEKGKYVELRCDPISGHTALYWYRQSLGQGPEFLIYFQGTGAADDSGLPNDRFFAVRPEGSVSTLKIQRTERGDSAVYLCASSLERDTGELFFGEGSRLTVL.

This clone was observed once. The V and J genes are TRBV10-3 and TRBJ1-1; possible D gene TRBD1, 5 bases. CDR1 is ENHRY and CDR2 is SYGVKD in the germline V gene. Trimming shortened V by 3 bases and J by 6 bases, and 8 bases separated the two germline ends. The CDR3 contains 12 residues. CDR3 in amino acids: CAISDRGPEAFF. The DNA of the CDR3 is TGTGCCATCAGTGACCGGGGCCCTGAAGCTTTCTTT.

The V gene is TRBV15, the J gene TRBJ2-3; the D is unclear. Germline-derived CDR1 and CDR2 are LNHNV and YYDKDF (reference sequence). The ends were cut back, 1 base at V and 7 bases at J, with 15 bases in the middle. The CDR3 totals 15 residues. The CDR3: CATSRVSRPTNTQYF. The DNA for the CDR3 is TGTGCCACCAGCAGAGTAAGCCGACCCACGAATACGCAGTATTTT.

The chain combines TRBV4-1 with TRBJ2-1; 16 bases are a match to TRBD2. From germline, CDR1 is MGHRA and CDR2 YSYEKL. CDR3 length equals 20 residues. V lost 0 bases, J lost 0 bases, and 5 bases stayed unmatched. The CDR3 is CASSQDRGLAGGISYNEQFF. CDR3 nucleotides: TGCGCCAGCAGCCAAGATCGGGGACTAGCGGGAGGGATCTCCTACAATGAGCAGTTCTTC.

The sample holds a few counts of this clone. CDR3 in DNA: TGCGCCAGCAGCCTCGGACTAGCGGGGGAGTACAATGAGCAGTTCTTC. It translates to CASSLGLAGEYNEQFF. The chain recombines TRBV4-3 with TRBJ2-1; TRBD2 agrees at 13 bases. Trimming at V came to 4 bases and at J to 4 bases, leaving 4 bases not matched to a gene. The CDR3 length is 16 residues. Germline CDR1 is LGHNA and CDR2 is YSLEER.

The V gene is TRBV6-5, the J gene TRBJ2-1, with 8 bases identical to TRBD1. From germline, CDR1 is MNHEY and CDR2 SVGAGI. The junction had 7 bases not matched to a gene; V was cut back by 0 bases and J by 6 bases. CDR3 size: 16 residues. CDR3 in DNA: TGTGCCAGCAGTTACTCCGGGACAGGCATAAGCAATGAGCAGTTCTTC. Amino acid sequence: CASSYSGTGISNEQFF.

The V gene is TRBV4-1, the J gene TRBJ1-1; perhaps TRBD1 as D (5 bases). Trimming left V 4 bases short and J 5 bases short, with 23 bases between. There are 17 residues in the CDR3. Germline CDR1 and CDR2: MGHRA and YSYEKL. The DNA for the CDR3 is TGCGCCAGCAGCCCCTACGTGCGCCAGGGTTTGGAAACTGAAGCTTTCTTT. Amino acid sequence: CASSPYVRQGLETEAFF.

The V call is TRBV4-1, the J call TRBJ1-1, with D unclear. The V gene's germline CDR1 is MGHRA and CDR2 YSYEKL. The V and J ends lost 0 bases and 0 bases respectively, with 11 bases between them. The CDR3 is made up of 16 amino acids. CDR3 bases: TGCGCCAGCAGCCAAGATCTCGGGGTTATGAACACTGAAGCTTTCTTT. Its protein product is CASSQDLGVMNTEAFF.

The genes are TRBV5-1 and TRBJ2-7, with a tentative D call TRBD1 (6 bases). Trimming removed 0 bases from V and 2 bases from J, with 9 bases in between. The V gene's germline CDR1 is SGHRS and CDR2 YFSETQ. The CDR3 runs to 14 residues. CDR3 protein: CASSLDQGTYEQYF. CDR3 in DNA: TGCGCCAGCAGCTTGGATCAGGGGACCTACGAGCAGTACTTC.

CDR3 protein: CASSSLTSGPQETQYF. DNA for the CDR3: TGCGCCAGCAGCTCTCTGACTAGCGGGCCTCAAGAGACCCAGTACTTC. The V and J genes are TRBV5-1 and TRBJ2-5; TRBD2 agrees at 10 bases. Looked up from germline, CDR1 is SGHRS and CDR2 is YFSETQ. The V and J ends lost 3 bases and 2 bases, in that order; junction bases with no gene match: 7. The CDR3 runs to 16 residues. The full variable domain, in which reference TRBV5-1 and TRBJ2-5 provide the parts outside the CDR3, is KAGVTQTPRYLIKTRGQQVTLSCSPISGHRSVSWYQQTPGQGLQFLFEYFSETQRNKGNFPGRFSGRQFSNSRSEMNVSTLELGDSALYLCASSSLTSGPQETQYFGPGTRLLVL.

This chain links TRBV11-2 with TRBJ2-7, with 9 bases lining up with TRBD2. Per the germline V gene, CDR1 is SGHAT and CDR2 is FQNNGV. The junction had 5 bases not matched to a gene; V was cut back by 5 bases and J by 0 bases. This CDR3 region has 15 residues. CDR3 bases: TGTGCCAGCAGCCAGCTAGCGGGGCCCTCCTACGAGCAGTACTTC. It specifies CASSQLAGPSYEQYF.

The J gene is TRBJ1-5, the V gene TRBV6-5; the match to TRBD1 covers 7 bases. Germline V gene lookup returns CDR1 MNHEY and CDR2 SVGAGI. This CDR3 has 14 residues. J was trimmed by 7 bases and V by 6 bases; bases with no gene match: 9. DNA of the CDR3: TGTGCCAGCAGACACGACAGGGCATCCCAGCCCCAGCATTTT. This encodes CASRHDRASQPQHF.

The chain joins TRBV30 to TRBJ1-5, with 7 bases aligning to TRBD1. Germline-derived CDR1 and CDR2 are GTSNPN and SVGIG (reference sequence). J lost 0 bases, V lost 1 base, and 6 bases had no gene match. This CDR3 comprises 16 residues. The CDR3 sequence: CAWSGWGQYSNQPQHF. The DNA of the CDR3 is TGTGCCTGGAGTGGATGGGGACAGTATAGCAATCAGCCCCAGCATTTT.

The genes are TRBV28 and TRBJ1-5; tentatively, D is TRBD1 (6 bases). Germline lookup yields CDR1 MDHEN and CDR2 SYDVKM. CDR3 length: 15 amino acids. Trimming took 7 bases from V and 0 from J, leaving 13 bases between them. The CDR3 loop is CASTMGGHSNQPQHF. As DNA, the CDR3 is TGTGCCAGCACCATGGGGGGGCATAGCAATCAGCCCCAGCATTTT.

This chain connects TRBV30 to TRBJ1-1, with 9 bases identical to TRBD1. Germline V gives CDR1 GTSNPN, CDR2 SVGIG (reference sequence). J lost 4 bases, V lost 7 bases, and 16 bases had no gene match. The CDR3 loop spans 16 amino acids. CDR3 bases: TGTGCCTCTAAATACAGGGGGCCGGATTTGGGCACTGAAGCTTTCTTT. Protein sequence: CASKYRGPDLGTEAFF.

The sample holds one count of this clone. The CDR3 sequence is CATGTNRDYEQYF. The CDR3 DNA is TGTGCCACCGGGACTAATAGGGACTACGAGCAGTACTTC. The chain uses TRBV10-3 and TRBJ2-7, with 7 bases lining up with TRBD2. The CDR3 extends over 13 amino acids. From germline, CDR1 is ENHRY and CDR2 SYGVKD. Trimming removed 10 bases from V and 3 bases from J; junction bases left unmatched: 9.

This chain joins TRBV10-3 and TRBJ2-3, with 9 bases identical to TRBD2. V shed 8 bases, J shed 0 bases, and the junction held 9 bases outside the gene matches. Germline V lookup: CDR1 ENHRY, CDR2 SYGVKD. The CDR3 extends over 16 amino acids. The CDR3 loop reads CAIGLAHGGSTDTQYF. CDR3 nucleotide sequence: TGTGCCATCGGACTAGCGCACGGAGGGAGCACAGATACGCAGTATTTT.

The chain joins TRBV4-2 to TRBJ2-1; possibly TRBD1 or TRBD2 for D (5 bases each). Germline V lookup: CDR1 LGHNA, CDR2 YNFKEQ. Trimming removed 5 bases at V and 6 bases at J, with 17 bases between. This CDR3 comprises 15 residues. The chain's CDR3 is CASSNKPGPTNEQFF. CDR3 nucleotides: TGTGCCAGCAGCAATAAACCGGGACCCACCAATGAGCAGTTCTTC.

This chain joins TRBV29-1 and TRBJ2-1, with 8 positions matching TRBD1. The CDR3 loop spans 16 amino acids. CDR1 is SQVTM, CDR2 ANQGSEA, per germline. The V and J ends lost 2 bases and 8 bases, in that order; junction bases with no gene match: 14. CDR3 DNA: TGCAGCGTTGAATTTCGTAGGCAGGGGGCGGTCGATGAGCAGTTCTTC. Translated, it gives CSVEFRRQGAVDEQFF.

This sequence joins TRBV4-1 and TRBJ1-1; 7 positions match TRBD1. Trimming removed 4 bases from V and 5 bases from J; junction bases left unmatched: 13. Germline CDR1 reads MGHRA; CDR2 reads YSYEKL. CDR3 length: 16 residues. DNA for the CDR3: TGCGCCAGCAGCCTGACAGGGAGGGGGCCTGAAACTGAAGCTTTCTTT. This sequence encodes CASSLTGRGPETEAFF.